This T cell receptor (beta chain) is drawn from a study of tumor-infiltrating lymphocytes in primary liver carcinoma. CDR1 and CDR2 from the germline V gene are SGHAT and FQDESV (reference sequence). Trimming cost V 4 bases and J 11 bases; bases outside gene matches: 8. The CDR3 is 14 residues long. Findings of the study overall: CD4+ and CD8+ repertoires could not be compared in these unsorted bulk samples.

It was unsorted whole blood that yielded blood RNA, and germline DNA was also extracted. No patient had received treatment, and all had chronic HBV infection. In the case of this clonotype: Its target is unknown.

TCR beta cDNA was prepared out of roughly 0.5 ug total RNA by means of a constant-region primer. Slightly modified ARM-PCR with three nested multiplex PCR rounds yielded TCR beta libraries. The first two PCR rounds, approximately 11 cycles each, used TRBV1-TRBV30 forward primers and a C-beta reverse primer. Via MiXCR, TCRdb re-called the multiplex PCR reads, giving one row per CDR3 protein. The data show about 310,000 distinct CDR3 sequences, about 50% seen once. The sequenced material came from peripheral blood. This sequence was found in a woman aged 30 to 39 with primary liver carcinoma and hepatitis B virus infection. This chain joins TRBV11-1 and TRBJ2-7; 13 bases line up with TRBD2. This CDR3 is CASSSGTSGECKYF. CDR3 sequence (DNA): TGTGCCAGCAGCTCCGGGACTAGCGGGGAATGCAAGTACTTC.